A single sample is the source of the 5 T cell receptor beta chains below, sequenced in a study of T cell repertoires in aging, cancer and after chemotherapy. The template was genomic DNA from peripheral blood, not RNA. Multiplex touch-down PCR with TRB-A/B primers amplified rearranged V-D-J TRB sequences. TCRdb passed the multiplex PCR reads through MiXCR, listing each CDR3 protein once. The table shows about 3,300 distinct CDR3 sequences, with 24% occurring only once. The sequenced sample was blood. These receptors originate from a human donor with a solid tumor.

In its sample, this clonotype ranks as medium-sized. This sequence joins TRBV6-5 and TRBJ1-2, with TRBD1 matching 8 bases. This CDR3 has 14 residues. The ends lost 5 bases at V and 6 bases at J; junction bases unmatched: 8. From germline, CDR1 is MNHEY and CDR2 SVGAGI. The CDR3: CASSQIGQGNGYTF. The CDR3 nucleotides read TGTGCCAGCAGTCAGATTGGACAGGGCAATGGCTACACCTTC.

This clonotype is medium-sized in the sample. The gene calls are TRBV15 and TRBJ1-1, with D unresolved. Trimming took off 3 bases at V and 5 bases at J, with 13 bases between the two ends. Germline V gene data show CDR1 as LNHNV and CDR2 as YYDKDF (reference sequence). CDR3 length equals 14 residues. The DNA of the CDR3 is TGTGCCACCAGCAGGGAGAACGGCGGGACTGAAGCTTTCTTT. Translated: CATSRENGGTEAFF.

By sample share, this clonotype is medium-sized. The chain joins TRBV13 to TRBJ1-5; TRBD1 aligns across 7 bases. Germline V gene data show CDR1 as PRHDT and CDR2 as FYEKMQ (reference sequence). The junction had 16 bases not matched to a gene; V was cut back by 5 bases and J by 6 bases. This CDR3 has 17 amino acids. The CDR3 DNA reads TGTGCCAGCAGCCAAAGAGGACAGGAAGGAGTTGGTCAGCCCCAGCATTTT. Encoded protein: CASSQRGQEGVGQPQHF.

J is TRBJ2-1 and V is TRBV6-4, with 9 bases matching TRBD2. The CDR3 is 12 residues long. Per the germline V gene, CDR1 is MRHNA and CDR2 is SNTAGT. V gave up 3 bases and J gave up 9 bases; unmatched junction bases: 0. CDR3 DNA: TGTGCCAGCAGTGAGACTAGCGGTGAGCAGTTCTTC. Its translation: CASSETSGEQFF.

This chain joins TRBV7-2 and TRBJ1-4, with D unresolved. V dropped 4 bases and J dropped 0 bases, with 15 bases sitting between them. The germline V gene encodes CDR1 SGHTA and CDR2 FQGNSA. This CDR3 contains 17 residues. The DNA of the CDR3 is TGTGCCAGCAGCTCCACTTCTTCCGCTGCAACTAATGAAAAACTGTTTTTT. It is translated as CASSSTSSAATNEKLFF.